The rows below give T cell receptor beta chains drawn from one sample of a study of post-analysis software for immune sequencing data. TCRdb redid the calling of the PCR reads with MiXCR, one entry per CDR3 protein. The data contain 150,000 to 200,000 distinct CDR3 sequences, about 36% of them seen just once; the ten biggest clones take up 28%. The sample was blood, taken after autologous hematopoietic stem cell transplantation. The receptors come from a girl between 10 and 17 years old with multiple sclerosis. The CDR3 runs from the conserved cysteine through the conserved F or W. Each record gives: J gene, V gene, clone size, CDR3 protein. Clone size is not always given. Where it is, it says once, few, many or a class for expanded clones.

TRBJ1-6	TRBV14	NA	CASSHWTGSRSPLHF
TRBJ2-3	TRBV27	NA	CASSPGSPGTDTQYF
TRBJ2-1	TRBV6-5	many	CASSYSIRVGRDEQFF
TRBJ2-7	TRBV28	few	CASRGGFSYEQYF
TRBJ2-1	TRBV25-1	few	CASSAKIPHRDRALERTTYNEQFF
TRBJ2-3	TRBV24-1	many	CATSNPMSGPADTQYF
TRBJ1-4	TRBV4-1	many	CASSLAMRSNEKLFF
TRBJ2-1	TRBV12-3/TRBV12-4	few	CASSSGLAGGFTYNEQFF
TRBJ2-1	TRBV7-8	NA	CASSDGTPGDEQFF
TRBJ1-5	TRBV20-1	few	CSAGTDSNQPQHF
NA	TRBV20-1	few	CSARDGLGEQYF
TRBJ2-7	TRBV3-1	NA	CASSQTSYEQYF
TRBJ2-7	TRBV7-2	medium-sized	CASSLIAGTYEQYF
TRBJ1-2	TRBV27	few	CASSLGRGFGYTF
TRBJ2-7	TRBV6-2/TRBV6-3	many	CASSRQGMEEQYF
TRBJ2-1	TRBV29-1	many	CSVEGLAGATGNEQFF
NA	TRBV27	NA	CASSLGLEGVEQYF
NA	TRBV3-1	NA	CASSLRTGGIYEQYF
TRBJ2-1	TRBV27	few	CASSLVAGGLLNNEQFF
TRBJ2-1	TRBV20-1	many	CSARGGADSFYNEQFF
TRBJ2-1	TRBV20-1	many	CSAAPQAGVYNEQFF
TRBJ2-7	TRBV6-1	once	CASSEDSFSSYEQYF
TRBJ2-1	TRBV29-1	NA	CSVERSGRANEQFF
TRBJ1-4	TRBV7-2	NA	CASSLGTDRVTEKLFF
TRBJ1-4	TRBV28	few	CASSLWAGTGGEKLFF
TRBJ2-1	TRBV10-3	few	CAISEGRQGLFNEQFF
TRBJ2-1	TRBV18	NA	CASSLGTSGSYNEQFF
TRBJ2-2	TRBV29-1	few	CSVFGGLNTGELFF
TRBJ2-7	TRBV27	few	CASSFLAGGYEQYF